This TCR beta chain originates from a study of CD8 T cells in ankylosing spondylitis. TCRdb called the 5' RACE reads again in MiXCR, with one record for every CDR3 protein. The sample has about 800,000 distinct CDR3 sequences, approximately 10% seen once. Study-wide results and caveats: What seemed typical of ankylosing spondylitis blood was a TCR beta motif built from several highly homologous variants. The authors found the disease-linked clones to be CD8+ and relatively rare in peripheral blood.

V shed 3 bases and J 5 bases; nucleotides not matched to a gene: 10. Per germline, CDR1 MNHEY and CDR2 SMNVEV (reference sequence). There are 15 residues in the CDR3. This clonotype came up a few times. No antigen is known for it. The sequenced sample consisted of blood, either unsorted or a sorted T cell fraction (not recorded which). The chain couples TRBV27 to TRBJ2-7; 7 positions match TRBD2. This clonotype originated in a male donor with ankylosing spondylitis. This CDR3 reads CASSLLLAAVDEQYF. CDR3 nucleotide sequence: TGTGCCAGCAGTTTGCTTCTAGCGGCGGTAGACGAGCAGTACTTC.